Each of the 19 T cell receptor beta chains below was sequenced from the same sample in a study (dated by TCRdb to between 2015 and 2016). Libraries were prepared through RT-PCR. TCRdb records Illumina MiSeq as the sequencer. The public reads were reanalyzed by TCRdb: fastp trimming at Q25, MiXCR alignment, in-frame beta chains only. Entries that share a CDR3 protein sequence are merged under the most common genes and DNA. This sample holds about 680,000 distinct CDR3 sequences; approximately 14% were observed only once. Roughly 3.9% of the sample lies in the top ten. Sequencing was done on a sample of memory CD4+ T cells from blood. The receptors were sampled from a female donor in good health, serving as a healthy control.

This clonotype has a handful of counts. The chain carries TRBV6-6 and TRBJ2-7, with TRBD2 matching 8 bases. The trim removed 6 bases at V and 3 bases at J, leaving 7 bases unmatched. CDR3 length: 14 amino acids. Germline loops: CDR1 MNHNY, CDR2 SVGAGI (reference sequence). CDR3 residues: CASSTPGLVYEQYF. The CDR3 DNA follows: TGTGCCAGCAGCACTCCGGGACTAGTCTACGAGCAGTACTTC.

This clonotype has just a few counts. This rearrangement joins TRBV12-3 or TRBV12-4 to TRBJ1-1, with no clear D. Trimming shortened V by 3 bases and J by 1 base, and 9 bases separated the two germline ends. The CDR3 has 14 amino acids. The CDR3 here is CASSFQGKNTEAFF. For the CDR3, the DNA is TGTGCCAGCAGTTTTCAAGGGAAGAACACTGAAGCTTTCTTT.

This clonotype turned up a few times. The chain links TRBV24-1 to TRBJ1-2; D not certain. Trimming stripped 5 bases from V and 1 base from J, with 10 bases between. CDR1 KGHDR and CDR2 SFDVKD come from the germline V gene. The CDR3 covers 14 residues. The CDR3 DNA sequence: TGTGCCACCAGTGTACAAGGACTTAACTATGGCTACACCTTC. It is translated as CATSVQGLNYGYTF.

In the case of this clonotype: This may arise from a read error, as a much more abundant clone is one base away. The rearrangement joins TRBV5-1 to TRBJ2-7, with D perhaps TRBD1 or TRBD2 (5 bases each). The ends were cut back, 7 bases at V and 8 bases at J, with 13 bases in the middle. The germline V gene has CDR1 SGHRS and CDR2 YFSETQ. The CDR3 is 11 residues long. The CDR3 nucleotides are TGCGCCAGCGCCGCTGAGGGGCAGCAGTACTTC. Its protein product is CASAAEGQQYF.

This clonotype occurred a few times. This rearrangement joins TRBV7-2 to TRBJ1-2, with 10 bases identical to TRBD1. CDR1 is SGHTA, CDR2 FQGNSA, per germline. The CDR3 consists of 16 residues. V shed 6 bases, J shed 2 bases, and the junction held 9 bases outside the gene matches. CDR3 residues: CASRQQPGQGNYGYTF. The CDR3 DNA is TGTGCCAGCAGGCAACAGCCGGGACAGGGGAACTATGGCTACACCTTC.

This clonotype has a count of ten or more. The J gene is TRBJ2-1, the V gene TRBV29-1, with 8 positions matching TRBD1. Trimming at V came to 3 bases and at J to 6 bases, leaving 7 bases not matched to a gene. The CDR3 runs to 14 residues. The germline gives CDR1 SQVTM, CDR2 ANQGSEA. For the CDR3, the DNA is TGCAGCGTTGACACGGGACAGGCGATCAATGAGCAGTTCTTC. This encodes CSVDTGQAINEQFF.

This sequence joins TRBV12-3 or TRBV12-4 and TRBJ1-1, with 10 bases fitting TRBD1. V was pared by 6 bases and J by 6 bases, with 10 bases of the junction left unmatched. The CDR3 is 15 amino acids. Here the CDR3 reads CASRDDRGRAPEAFF. The CDR3 DNA is TGTGCCAGCAGGGATGACAGGGGGCGGGCGCCTGAAGCTTTCTTT.

In this sample, this clonotype turned up many times. The chain has TRBV20-1 and TRBJ1-6; no definite D call. V was pared by 5 bases and J by 6 bases, with 11 bases between. From germline, CDR1 is DFQATT and CDR2 SNEGSKA (reference sequence). The CDR3 sequence is 13 residues long. CDR3 nucleotide sequence: TGCAGTGCTTCGGTGACGCTTAATTCACCCCTCCACTTT. It encodes CSASVTLNSPLHF.

This clonotype was counted at least ten times. The CDR3: CASSFYQPSSGYTF. In DNA form, the CDR3 reads TGTGCCAGCAGCTTCTACCAGCCTTCCAGCGGCTACACCTTC. The chain recombines TRBV7-2 with TRBJ1-2; D remains ambiguous. V lost 3 bases and J lost 8, with 16 bases in between. The germline V gene has CDR1 SGHTA and CDR2 FQGNSA. The CDR3 sequence is 14 residues long. Full variable domain (rest looked up from reference TRBV7-2 and TRBJ1-2): GAGVSQSPSNKVTEKGKDVELRCDPISGHTALYWYRQSLGQGLEFLIYFQGNSAPDKSGLPSDRFSAERTGGSVSTLTIQRTQQEDSAVYLCASSFYQPSSGYTFGSGTRLTVV.

The chain links TRBV5-1 to TRBJ1-4; 9 nucleotides line up with TRBD1. Germline CDR1 SGHRS, CDR2 YFSETQ. The CDR3 has 15 amino acids. V gave up 3 bases and J gave up 7 bases; unmatched junction bases: 7. CDR3 coding DNA: TGCGCCAGCAGCTGGACAGGGGACATAACTGAAAAACTGTTTTTT. It yields the protein CASSWTGDITEKLFF.

The chain combines TRBV7-3 with TRBJ2-2; TRBD2 agrees at 9 bases. CDR1 is SGHTA, CDR2 FQGTGA, per germline. Losses at the gene ends were 1 base for V and 8 bases for J; bases not matched to a gene: 8. The CDR3 consists of 16 residues. The CDR3 nucleotides are TGTGCCAGCAGCTTAAACCCAGCGGGAGGCGGGGGGGAGCTGTTTTTT. Protein sequence: CASSLNPAGGGGELFF.

In its sample, this clonotype was seen a few times. The gene calls are TRBV7-2 and TRBJ1-2; no clear D gene. V lost 6 bases and J lost 6, with 11 bases in between. Germline V gives CDR1 SGHTA, CDR2 FQGNSA. The CDR3 is 12 residues long. The DNA of the CDR3 is TGTGCCAGCAGTTTATGGGAGCATGGCTACACCTTC. This translates into CASSLWEHGYTF.

Only a few counts were recorded for this clonotype. This chain links TRBV6-1 with TRBJ2-1; the D gene is possibly TRBD2 (5 bases). Deletions cut 8 bases from V and 8 bases from J, with 25 bases between. CDR1 and CDR2 from the germline V gene are MNHNS and SASEGT. This CDR3 region has 16 residues. The CDR3 DNA reads as TGTGCCAGCGCAAGAACCCGGGGTAGGGTAATGGATGAGCAGTTCTTC. Protein: CASARTRGRVMDEQFF.

This clonotype was seen at least ten times. The J gene is TRBJ2-7, the V gene TRBV7-8; a weak D match, TRBD1 (6 bases). The V gene lost 6 bases and the J gene lost 1 base, with 22 bases spanning the gap. The CDR3 totals 17 residues. The germline gives CDR1 SGHVS, CDR2 FQNEAQ. CDR3 sequence (DNA): TGTGCCAGCAGACCAACAGGGTACCGTAGTGGGTCCTACGAGCAGTACTTC. Translated, it gives CASRPTGYRSGSYEQYF.

This clonotype was detected ten times or more. The genes are TRBV6-6 and TRBJ2-7; D uncertain. Trimming removed 5 bases from V and 3 bases from J, with 5 bases in between. This CDR3 has 11 amino acids. Germline V gives CDR1 MNHNY, CDR2 SVGAGI (reference sequence). The CDR3 reads CASSTIYEQYF. The CDR3 DNA reads TGTGCCAGCAGTACCATCTACGAGCAGTACTTC.

The chain uses TRBV2 and TRBJ1-1; TRBD1 is a possible D gene (6 bases). Germline loops: CDR1 SNHLY, CDR2 FYNNEI. CDR3 length: 13 residues. Trimming left V 7 bases short and J 0 bases short, with 9 bases between. CDR3: CASMQGLNTEAFF. CDR3 bases: TGTGCCAGCATGCAGGGGTTGAACACTGAAGCTTTCTTT.

This CDR3 is CASSYRGDPYEQYF. The CDR3 coding sequence is TGTGCCAGCAGCTACCGTGGGGATCCCTACGAGCAGTACTTC. The chain carries TRBV7-8 and TRBJ2-7, with unresolved D. Germline CDR1 and CDR2: SGHVS and FQNEAQ. The V gene lost 4 bases and the J gene lost 2 bases, with 12 bases spanning the gap. The CDR3 length is 14 residues.

This clonotype has more than one count but fewer than ten. This chain joins TRBV20-1 and TRBJ2-5, with no clear D. The length of the CDR3 is 14 residues. CDR1 is DFQATT and CDR2 is SNEGSKA in the germline V gene (reference sequence). V dropped 5 bases and J dropped 9 bases, with 22 bases sitting between them. The CDR3 DNA sequence: TGCAGTGCTGTACAGAGTTCCGATTCGTCGGCCCAGTACTTC. Translation: CSAVQSSDSSAQYF.

The table lists this clonotype with a few counts. The chain employs TRBV7-6 and TRBJ2-1, with 11 bases aligning to TRBD2. Unmatched junction bases numbered 7, after V lost 2 bases and J lost 4 bases. The CDR3 sequence is 17 residues long. From germline, CDR1 is SGHVS and CDR2 FNYEAQ. CDR3 in amino acids: CASSLRGTSGIYNEQFF. As DNA, the CDR3 is TGTGCCAGCAGCTTACGTGGGACTAGCGGAATATACAATGAGCAGTTCTTC.